Listed here is a single TCR beta chain. Its antigen is not known. V lost 4 bases, J lost 2 bases, and 13 bases lay in between. CDR3 length: 15 residues. Germline V gene sequence: CDR1 SGHRS, CDR2 YFSETQ. The repertoire was sequenced with immunoSEQ multiplex PCR; TCRdb's copy has only in-frame clones and lacks some. The repertoire includes 250,000 or so clones, roughly 87% of them detected once, and around 12% sits in the top ten. This sample stems from a study of cytomegalovirus exposure and HLA in healthy donors. Study context: The roughly 130 validation repertoires used the same platform as the roughly 670 first-cohort repertoires (as reported by a later analysis).

Study-wide findings and caveats: A classifier reportedly called cytomegalovirus status with high sensitivity and specificity.

These donors were members of the approximately 110-subject validation cohort, a group separate from the roughly 670-subject first cohort. The rearrangement uses TRBV5-1 and TRBJ1-5; perhaps TRBD1 as D (6 bases). Sequencing input: PBMCs. The clonotype comes from a man aged 18-30 years in good health and CMV-seropositive. The CDR3 reads CASSPKGGGNQPQHF. The CDR3 coding sequence is TGCGCCAGCAGCCCAAAGGGGGGAGGCAATCAGCCCCAGCATTTT.